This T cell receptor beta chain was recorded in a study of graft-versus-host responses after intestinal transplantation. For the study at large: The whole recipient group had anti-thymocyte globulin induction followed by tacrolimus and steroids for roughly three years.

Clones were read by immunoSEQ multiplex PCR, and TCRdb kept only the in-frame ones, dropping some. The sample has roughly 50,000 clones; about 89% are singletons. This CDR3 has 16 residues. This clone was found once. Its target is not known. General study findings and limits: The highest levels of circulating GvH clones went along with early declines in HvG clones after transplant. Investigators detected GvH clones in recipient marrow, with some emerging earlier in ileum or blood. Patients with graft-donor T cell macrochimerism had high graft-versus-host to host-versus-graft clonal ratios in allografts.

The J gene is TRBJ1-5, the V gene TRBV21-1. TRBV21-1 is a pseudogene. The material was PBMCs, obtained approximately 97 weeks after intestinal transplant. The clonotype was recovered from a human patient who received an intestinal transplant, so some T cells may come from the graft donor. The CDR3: CASSKARRNSNQPQHF. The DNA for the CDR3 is TGTGCCAGCAGCAAAGCAAGACGAAATAGCAATCAGCCCCAGCATTTT.